The 28 T cell receptor beta chains reported below all come from one sample, sequenced in a study of tumor and adjacent non-tumor tissue in lung cancer. RNA was extracted from bulk tissue without any cell sorting. Distant lung tissue was collected more than 3 cm away from the tumor edge. A modified ARM-PCR protocol with three rounds of nested PCR amplified TCRbeta. TCRdb re-called the multiplex PCR reads with MiXCR, one entry per CDR3 protein. The sample lists approximately 47,000 distinct CDR3 sequences; 64% were seen once. The sample was distant non-tumor lung tissue. The receptors derive from a woman aged 70-85 years with non-small cell lung cancer.

Worth noting for this clonotype: A single base separates this from a much larger clone, so it may be a read error. The V call is TRBV5-4, the J call TRBJ2-7; either TRBD1 or TRBD2 may supply D (5 bases each). The CDR3 loop spans 14 amino acids. Germline V gene data show CDR1 as SGHNT and CDR2 as YYREEE (reference sequence). The CDR3 DNA reads as TGTGCCAGCTGCTTGGATGTCGGGGCAGGGGAGCAGTACTTC. Amino acid sequence: CASCLDVGAGEQYF.

To note about this clonotype: The CDR3 end shows no conserved phenylalanine or tryptophan, and so a read error is likely. The chain uses TRBV28 and TRBJ1-2; D gene unclear. Per germline, CDR1 MDHEN and CDR2 SYDVKM. CDR3 length equals 15 residues. Trimming left V 5 bases short and J 2 bases short, with 15 bases between. This CDR3 reads CASSRHGVSNYGYTI. The CDR3 coding sequence is TGTGCCAGCAGTCGTCACGGGGTATCCAACTATGGCTACACCATC.

This clonotype came up a few times. It may be a read error: a sequence one base away is much more abundant. The chain employs TRBV14 and TRBJ2-7; D call uncertain. Trimming shortened V by 5 bases and J by 6 bases, and 8 bases separated the two germline ends. CDR1 is SGHDN, CDR2 FVKESK, per germline. CDR3 length equals 11 residues. As DNA, the CDR3 is TGTGCCAGCAGCTCGAATTTCGAGCAGTACTTC. Protein: CASSSNFEQYF.

The V call is TRBV7-3, the J call TRBJ2-3, with 12 bases fitting TRBD2. The CDR3 is 14 residues long. Trimming cost V 4 bases and J 11 bases; bases outside gene matches: 7. The germline V gene has CDR1 SGHTA and CDR2 FQGTGA. This CDR3 is CASSSWTSGAQQYF. CDR3 bases: TGTGCCAGCAGCTCCTGGACTAGCGGGGCTCAGCAGTATTTT.

This clonotype was seen many times. The CDR3 loop is CASRLGQGDTGELFF. The DNA of the CDR3 is TGTGCCAGCAGACTTGGACAGGGTGACACCGGGGAGCTGTTTTTT. V is TRBV28 and J is TRBJ2-2; 8 nucleotides align to TRBD1. The CDR3 has 15 residues. Germline CDR1 MDHEN, CDR2 SYDVKM. The junction had 6 bases not matched to a gene; V was cut back by 6 bases and J by 3 bases.

This clonotype was found many times. The V gene is TRBV5-1, the J gene TRBJ1-2, with D perhaps TRBD1 (6 bases). V lost 4 bases to trimming and J lost 11 bases, with 21 bases between them. The CDR3 sequence is 14 residues long. Germline CDR1 is SGHRS and CDR2 is YFSETQ. The CDR3 is CASSPRGTPDAYTF. CDR3 sequence (DNA): TGCGCCAGCAGCCCTAGAGGGACACCGGACGCTTACACCTTC.

A word on this clonotype: Since the CDR3 does not end with the conserved phenylalanine or tryptophan, this likely comes from a read error. The chain employs TRBV10-1 and TRBJ2-7, with D tentatively TRBD1 (6 bases). The CDR3 totals 14 residues. CDR1 is WNHNN, CDR2 SYGVQD, per germline (reference sequence). V was clipped by 2 bases and J by 5 bases, with 13 bases between them. CDR3 bases: TGCGCCAGCAGTGAGCCAGGGTCAGGGGACGAGCAGTACTCC. This sequence encodes CASSEPGSGDEQYS.

In regard to this clonotype: With a much larger clone just one base away, this may be a read error. The rearrangement links TRBV5-6 to TRBJ2-7; 8 nucleotides line up with TRBD1. The germline V gene encodes CDR1 SGHDT and CDR2 YYEEEE. This CDR3 is built from 15 residues. V shed 8 bases and J 6 bases; nucleotides not matched to a gene: 16. In nucleotides, the CDR3 is TGTGCCAGAAGCACTTACCAAGGACAGGGCCGCGAGCAGTACTTC. This translates into CARSTYQGQGREQYF.

J is TRBJ2-1 and V is TRBV6-5, with D unclear. Germline CDR1 MNHEY, CDR2 SVGAGI. The CDR3 consists of 13 residues. The CDR3 nucleotides are TGTGCAAGAAGTTATTCGAACACCGGCGGGCAGTTCTTC. Its protein product is CARSYSNTGGQFF.

CDR3 in DNA: TGTGCCAGCAGTGTTGATGGCATCAATGAGCAGTTCTTC. Translated, it gives CASSVDGINEQFF. V is TRBV6-1 and J is TRBJ2-1, with unresolved D. Trimming left V 4 bases short and J 6 bases short, with 10 bases between. CDR1 is MNHNS and CDR2 is SASEGT in the germline V gene. This CDR3 region has 13 residues.

Comments on this clonotype: Germline is not matched at one junction end, which may reflect a read error. This chain joins TRBV11-2 and TRBJ2-2; D uncertain. CDR3 size: 15 residues. From germline, CDR1 is SGHAT and CDR2 FQNNGV. The CDR3 spells CASTPEPKNTWELFF. The CDR3 nucleotides read TGTGCCAGCACCCCCGAGCCCAAGAACACCTGGGAGCTGTTTTTT.

To note about this clonotype: A much larger clone differs by one base, so this may be a read error. The genes are TRBV30 and TRBJ1-1; D gene ambiguous. The V gene's germline CDR1 is GTSNPN and CDR2 SVGIG (reference sequence). This CDR3 spans 13 amino acids. V was clipped by 5 bases and J by 2 bases, with 12 bases between them. CDR3 sequence: CAWSEHFNTEAFF. As DNA, the CDR3 is TGTGCCTGGTCGGAACACTTTAACACTGAAGCTTTCTTT.

This clonotype appeared many times. The chain is built from TRBV6-5 and TRBJ2-1, with 14 positions matching TRBD2. V was clipped by 5 bases and J by 5 bases; unmatched bases: 23. This CDR3 spans 22 amino acids. CDR1 and CDR2 from the germline V gene are MNHEY and SVGAGI. The CDR3 sequence is CASSQDHPGGLAGVVGDNEQFF. CDR3 bases: TGTGCCAGCAGTCAAGATCATCCCGGGGGACTAGCGGGAGTAGTAGGCGACAATGAGCAGTTCTTC.

This clonotype was detected ten times or more. This chain links TRBV14 with TRBJ2-5, with unresolved D. CDR3 length: 11 amino acids. V was cut by 2 bases and J by 2 bases, with 0 bases left in between. Germline-derived CDR1 and CDR2 are SGHDN and FVKESK. The CDR3 loop reads CASSQQETQYF. For the CDR3, the DNA is TGTGCCAGCAGCCAACAAGAGACCCAGTACTTC.

The chain carries TRBV6-5 and TRBJ1-1; TRBD1 is a possible D gene (5 bases). The CDR3 length is 15 residues. V lost 7 bases, J lost 4 bases, and 19 bases lay in between. Looked up from germline, CDR1 is MNHEY and CDR2 is SVGAGI. The DNA for the CDR3 is TGTGCCAGCAATTCCTTGGGGGAGGTCGTCACTGAAGCTTTCTTT. Its translation: CASNSLGEVVTEAFF.

In its sample, this clonotype was seen once. One end of the junction fails to match germline, which may point to a read error. V is TRBV6-5 and J is TRBJ2-3; no clear D gene. The CDR3 runs 15 residues. Germline loops: CDR1 MNHEY, CDR2 SVGAGI. The CDR3 loop is CASSYLFMNTETQYF. In DNA, the CDR3 is TGTGCCAGCAGTTACTTGTTCATGAACACAGAAACGCAGTATTTT.

Many counts were recorded for this clonotype. This chain links TRBV13 with TRBJ1-2; D remains ambiguous. Germline V CDR1 and CDR2: PRHDT, FYEKMQ (reference sequence). V lost 5 bases and J lost 4, with 11 bases in between. This CDR3 region has 13 residues. As DNA, the CDR3 is TGTGCCAGCAGCCCAGGCCGGGGCTATGGCTACACCTTC. Amino acid sequence: CASSPGRGYGYTF.

This clonotype occurred many times. The chain couples TRBV6-5 to TRBJ1-2; D is possibly TRBD1 (6 bases). Trimming left V 0 bases short and J 8 bases short, with 10 bases between. CDR3 length: 13 residues. Germline V gene lookup returns CDR1 MNHEY and CDR2 SVGAGI. The CDR3 sequence: CASSYSRGGGYTF. CDR3 DNA sequence: TGTGCCAGCAGTTACTCCAGGGGTGGAGGCTACACCTTC.

This clonotype came up once. The chain recombines TRBV11-3 with TRBJ2-2; D gene uncertain. Germline CDR1 reads SGHNT; CDR2 reads YENEEA. CDR3 length: 17 residues. V was trimmed by 8 bases and J by 0 bases, leaving 19 bases between them. The chain's CDR3 is CASGPHRSTSNTGELFF. As DNA, the CDR3 is TGTGCCAGCGGCCCCCACCGATCGACATCGAACACCGGGGAGCTGTTTTTT.

To note about this clonotype: Without the conserved terminal phenylalanine or tryptophan, this CDR3 likely stems from a read error. In DNA form, the CDR3 reads TGTGCCAGCAGCCAAGTTACAGGGGGTGCCTACAATGAGCAGTTCGTC. It encodes CASSQVTGGAYNEQFV. The genes are TRBV14 and TRBJ2-1; 8 bases agree with TRBD1. CDR1 SGHDN and CDR2 FVKESK come from the germline V gene. V dropped 1 base and J dropped 2; count of bases not matched to a gene: 4. The CDR3 loop spans 16 amino acids.

The chain links TRBV4-2 to TRBJ1-4; 7 bases line up with TRBD1. This CDR3 comprises 19 residues. Unmatched junction bases numbered 14, after V lost 4 bases and J lost 0 bases. In germline, CDR1 is LGHNA, CDR2 YNFKEQ. The CDR3 DNA reads TGTGCCAGCAGCCCTGGACCGGGACAGATCACTGCAACTAATGAAAAACTGTTTTTT. It specifies CASSPGPGQITATNEKLFF.

This clonotype showed up many times. The genes are TRBV5-6 and TRBJ2-3; D call uncertain. The germline V and J ends were trimmed by 1 base and 3 bases, with 12 bases remaining between them. The CDR3 loop spans 15 amino acids. Per the germline V gene, CDR1 is SGHDT and CDR2 is YYEEEE. The CDR3 nucleotides are TGTGCCAGCAGCTTGTACAGCCCTCTTACAGATACGCAGTATTTT. Amino acid sequence: CASSLYSPLTDTQYF. Full variable domain (missing parts from reference TRBV5-6 and TRBJ2-3): DAGVTQSPTHLIKTRGQQVTLRCSPKSGHDTVSWYQQALGQGPQFIFQYYEEEERQRGNFPDRFSGHQFPNYSSELNVNALLLGDSALYLCASSLYSPLTDTQYFGPGTRLTVL.

About this clonotype: Given a much more abundant clone one base away, this may be a read error. The chain is built from TRBV20-1 and TRBJ2-3; unclear D gene. From germline, CDR1 is DFQATT and CDR2 SNEGSKA (reference sequence). CDR3 length: 12 residues. The CDR3 nucleotides are TGCTGTGCAAGGCTCACTGGAGATACGCAGTATTTT. Protein product: CCARLTGDTQYF.

Details on this clonotype: Compared with germline, one end of the junction differs, possibly owing to a read error. The J gene is TRBJ2-1, the V gene TRBV11-1; 7 nucleotides match TRBD2. This CDR3 spans 14 amino acids. Germline lookup yields CDR1 SGHAT and CDR2 FQDESV (reference sequence). DNA of the CDR3: TGTGCCTGCAGCCTGTGGGAGGGCCGCTATGAGCAGTTCTTC. It translates to CACSLWEGRYEQFF.

Details on this clonotype: One end of the junction is discordant with germline, which a read error may explain. The chain combines TRBV6-5 with TRBJ2-7, with D unresolved. The CDR3 runs to 15 residues. Germline V gene lookup returns CDR1 MNHEY and CDR2 SVGAGI. CDR3 DNA sequence: TGTGCCAGTAGTTACTCCGGGCACCATGGCCACGAGCAGTACTTC. This sequence encodes CASSYSGHHGHEQYF.

A remark on this clonotype: With a much larger clone just one base away, this may be a read error. Because it lacks the conserved phenylalanine or tryptophan at the end, this CDR3 is likely a read error. The J gene is TRBJ2-2, the V gene TRBV5-1; 10 nucleotides line up with TRBD1. This CDR3 has 15 residues. The V and J ends lost 6 bases and 5 bases, in that order; junction bases with no gene match: 7. From germline, CDR1 is SGHRS and CDR2 YFSETQ. The DNA for the CDR3 is TGCGCCAGCAAAACGACAGGGGGCAAGACCGGGGAGCTGTTTGTT. It encodes CASKTTGGKTGELFV.

This clonotype occurred once. A much larger clone lies one base from this, so it may be a read error. The V gene is TRBV30, the J gene TRBJ1-5; possibly TRBD1 for D (6 bases). In germline, CDR1 is GTSNPN, CDR2 SVGIG (reference sequence). The CDR3 length is 13 residues. The CDR3 DNA follows: TGTGCCTGGACCGAGGACAGCAATCAGCCCCGGCATTTT. Translation: CAWTEDSNQPRHF.

CDR3 sequence (DNA): TGTGCCAGCAGTTACAGCTTGCGGGCTAGCGCATCCCCCGGGCAGTACTTC. Translation gives CASSYSLRASASPGQYF. This rearrangement joins TRBV6-5 to TRBJ2-7; possibly TRBD2 for D (6 bases). This CDR3 has 17 residues. Trimming took 2 bases from V and 9 from J, leaving 26 bases between them. Germline V gene lookup returns CDR1 MNHEY and CDR2 SVGAGI.